This TCR beta chain was obtained from a study of regulatory T cells in long-lasting Graves disease. Regarding the study as a whole: Persistent Graves' patients possessed reduced TCR diversity relative to recently diagnosed ones.

Comment on this clonotype: Its antigen is still unknown.

For TCR beta, libraries came from iRepertoire HTBI primers and Arm-PCR of CDR3 regions. TCRdb fed the multiplex PCR reads into MiXCR, producing one record per CDR3 protein. The sample lists roughly 500,000 distinct CDR3 sequences, around 21% occurring once. V was pared by 5 bases and J by 7 bases, with 10 bases of the junction left unmatched. The CDR3 totals 15 residues. The germline V gene has CDR1 SGHTS and CDR2 YDEGEE. Time point in this sample: persistent/refractory GD, antithyroid drugs over 5 years with positive TRAb. The TCR library used RNA extracted from PBMCs. By American Thyroid Association guidelines, Graves' disease was diagnosed in the cohort.

This clonotype was sampled from a female donor with Graves disease. The starting material was peripheral blood mononuclear cells (PBMCs), obtained when the disease was refractory, from a patient treated with antithyroid drugs. The chain has TRBV5-8 and TRBJ1-5; 9 bases line up with TRBD1. CDR3 nucleotide sequence: TGTGCCAGCAGGGGAACAGGGGGCTTGGGGCAGCCCCAGCATTTT. Protein sequence: CASRGTGGLGQPQHF.